A single sample is the source of the 3 T cell receptor beta chains below, sequenced in a study of beta chain features in type 1 diabetes. What was sequenced were expressed TCRB transcripts, since all of the isolated RNA had been reverse transcribed. The data were produced by immunoSEQ multiplex PCR, yet TCRdb's version contains in-frame clones alone and is incomplete. The sample yields 240,000 or so clones, over 11% seen once. Whole-study results and caveats: All four CD4+ subsets of Type 1 diabetes patients contained TCRB CDR3s that were moderately but significantly shorter.

These receptors are not linked to any known antigen. The sample comprised naive CD4+ T cells from blood. The receptors originated from a man aged 25-45 years with type 1 diabetes.

This clone was seen a handful of times. The V and J genes are TRBV2 and TRBJ2-7, with TRBD2 matching over 7 bases. The CDR3 totals 15 residues. The germline CDR1 and CDR2 sequences are SNHLY and FYNNEI. Germline trimming cut 7 bases from V and 0 bases from J; bases unmatched to any gene: 9. The CDR3 sequence: CASTKARGISYEQYF. CDR3 DNA sequence: TGTGCCAGCACTAAAGCGCGGGGGATCTCCTACGAGCAGTACTTC.

This chain links TRBV7-9 with TRBJ2-6; 9 nucleotides line up with TRBD2. Germline CDR1 is SEHNR and CDR2 is FQNEAQ (reference sequence). Trimming at V came to 10 bases and at J to 4 bases, leaving 17 bases not matched to a gene. CDR3 length: 18 amino acids. The CDR3 bases are TGTGCCACCCCCTATATGGCGGGGGGGCCGGAAGGGGCCAACGTCCTGACTTTC. Amino acid sequence: CATPYMAGGPEGANVLTF.

This clone was counted a few times. This chain joins TRBV7-9 and TRBJ1-1; 7 bases align to TRBD1. V lost 5 bases, J lost 7 bases, and 7 bases stayed unmatched. The CDR3 covers 13 residues. Germline V lookup: CDR1 SEHNR, CDR2 FQNEAQ (reference sequence). The CDR3 coding sequence is TGTGCCAGCAGCAGACAGGGTGCGGATGAAGCTTTCTTT. Amino acids: CASSRQGADEAFF.